What follows are 9 T cell receptor beta chains derived from one specimen sequenced in a study of control samples from healthy donors and cancer patients. Data came from immunoSEQ multiplex PCR; TCRdb stores just in-frame clones and leaves some out. This sample carries around 140,000 clones, approximately 94% of them seen once, and the ten largest clones take around 13%. The sequenced material came from blood. Receptors were obtained from a man aged 35-49 years in good health.

V and J are TRBV5-6 and TRBJ2-1; D is ambiguous. V was clipped by 0 bases and J by 3 bases, with 7 bases between them. Germline V gene lookup returns CDR1 SGHDT and CDR2 YYEEEE. The CDR3 extends over 14 amino acids. In nucleotides, the CDR3 is TGTGCCAGCAGCTTGGATTCGCACTACAATGAGCAGTTCTTC. This translates into CASSLDSHYNEQFF.

Here the CDR3 reads CASSQVGGLNEQFF. The CDR3 DNA is TGCGCCAGCAGCCAAGTCGGGGGACTCAATGAGCAGTTCTTC. The V and J genes are TRBV4-3 and TRBJ2-1, with D perhaps matching TRBD2 (6 bases). The germline V and J ends were trimmed by 1 base and 6 bases, with 10 bases remaining between them. The CDR3 consists of 14 residues. The germline V gene has CDR1 LGHNA and CDR2 YSLEER.

This chain uses TRBV19 with TRBJ2-5; D may be TRBD2 (6 bases). The V gene's germline CDR1 is LNHDA and CDR2 SQIVND (reference sequence). Trimming took 3 bases from V and 2 from J, leaving 10 bases between them. The CDR3 is 14 amino acids. CDR3 nucleotide sequence: TGTGCCAGTAGTATGTTAGCGGAGCAAGAGACCCAGTACTTC. It is translated as CASSMLAEQETQYF.

V and J are TRBV5-5 and TRBJ2-2; the D gene is possibly TRBD2 (6 bases). Germline CDR1 is SGHKS and CDR2 is YYEKEE (reference sequence). The CDR3 sequence is 14 residues long. V lost 7 bases, J lost 5 bases, and 15 bases lay in between. The CDR3 nucleotides read TGTGCCAGCCACGGGGGATGGGTGACCGGGGAGCTGTTTTTT. It codes for CASHGGWVTGELFF.

This chain uses TRBV5-6 with TRBJ1-1; D call uncertain. The length of the CDR3 is 13 residues. V was shortened by 0 bases and J by 3 bases, with 6 bases between the two germline ends. Looked up from germline, CDR1 is SGHDT and CDR2 is YYEEEE. The CDR3 nucleotides read TGTGCCAGCAGCTTGGGAAGCTACACTGAAGCTTTCTTT. Translation gives CASSLGSYTEAFF.

V usage is TRBV9 and J usage is TRBJ2-7; 10 nucleotides line up with TRBD1. This CDR3 is built from 15 residues. Per the germline V gene, CDR1 is SGDLS and CDR2 is YYNGEE. V was pared by 3 bases and J by 1 base, with 4 bases of the junction left unmatched. CDR3 in DNA: TGTGCCAGCAGCGCGACAGGGGGCTTGTCCTACGAGCAGTACTTC. Protein sequence: CASSATGGLSYEQYF.

The gene calls are TRBV25-1 and TRBJ2-3; the match to TRBD2 covers 12 bases. CDR3 length: 18 amino acids. Germline lookup yields CDR1 MGHDK and CDR2 SYGVNS. Trimming at V came to 1 base and at J to 1 base, leaving 6 bases not matched to a gene. The CDR3: CASSELASGRAGTDTQYF. The CDR3 coding sequence is TGTGCCAGCAGTGAATTGGCTAGCGGGAGGGCCGGCACAGATACGCAGTATTTT.

The gene calls are TRBV28 and TRBJ1-6; maybe TRBD1 (5 bases). Trimming pared 6 bases from V and 9 bases from J, leaving 15 bases between. Per the germline V gene, CDR1 is MDHEN and CDR2 is SYDVKM. This CDR3 is built from 14 residues. The CDR3 DNA is TGTGCCAGCAGCCGGATGGGGGGAGGTTCACCCCTCCACTTT. Protein: CASSRMGGGSPLHF. Based on the CDR3 plus reference TRBV28 and TRBJ1-6, the full variable domain is DVKVTQSSRYLVKRTGEKVFLECVQDMDHENMFWYRQDPGLGLRLIYFSYDVKMKEKGDIPEGYSVSREKKERFSLILESASTNQTSMYLCASSRMGGGSPLHFGNGTRLTVT.

This sequence joins TRBV6-5 and TRBJ2-7; D could derive from TRBD1 or TRBD2 (5 bases each). The V and J ends lost 2 bases and 6 bases respectively, with 14 bases between them. Germline CDR1 and CDR2: MNHEY and SVGAGI. The CDR3 covers 14 residues. CDR3 sequence (DNA): TGTGCCAGCAGTTACGGGCAGGGAGTCAGCGAGCAGTACTTC. Translated, it gives CASSYGQGVSEQYF.